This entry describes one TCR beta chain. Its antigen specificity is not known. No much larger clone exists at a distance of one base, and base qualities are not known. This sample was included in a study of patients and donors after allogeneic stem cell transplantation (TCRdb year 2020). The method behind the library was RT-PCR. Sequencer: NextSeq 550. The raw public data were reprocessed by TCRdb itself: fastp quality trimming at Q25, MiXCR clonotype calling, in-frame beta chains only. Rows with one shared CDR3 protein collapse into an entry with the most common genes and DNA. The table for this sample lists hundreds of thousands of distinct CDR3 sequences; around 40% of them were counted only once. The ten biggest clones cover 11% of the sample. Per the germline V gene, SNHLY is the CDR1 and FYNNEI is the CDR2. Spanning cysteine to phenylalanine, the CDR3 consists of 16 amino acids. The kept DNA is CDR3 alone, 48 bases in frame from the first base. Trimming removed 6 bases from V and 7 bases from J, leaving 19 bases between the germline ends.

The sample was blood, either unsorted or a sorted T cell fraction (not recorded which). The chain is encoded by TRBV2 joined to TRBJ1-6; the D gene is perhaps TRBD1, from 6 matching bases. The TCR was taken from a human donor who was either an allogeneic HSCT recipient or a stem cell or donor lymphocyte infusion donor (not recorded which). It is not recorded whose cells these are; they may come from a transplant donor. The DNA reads TGTGCCAGCAGGACTAACCGGGGAGGGACAAATTCACCCCTCCACTTT. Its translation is CASRTNRGGTNSPLHF.